The subject of this entry is one TCR beta chain. Its antigen remains unidentified. This same CDR3 is encoded by further DNA sequences in the sample. This record belongs to a study of cytomegalovirus exposure and HLA in healthy donors. Study information: Counted in an early data release were 85 million or so unique TCRs from HLA-typed donors.

Primers included in the PCR were 60 Vbeta and 13 Jbeta primers. Sequencing was performed with immunoSEQ multiplex PCR; in TCRdb, only in-frame clones are kept and a portion is missing. This sample yields some 120,000 clones, of which roughly three fifths are seen a single time; roughly 10% belongs to the top ten. The CDR3 totals 13 residues. The germline V gene has CDR1 PRHDT and CDR2 FYEKMQ (reference sequence). Germline trimming cut 0 bases from V and 8 bases from J; bases unmatched to any gene: 3. Notes on the study in general: There were some public TCRs occurring in many donors, but most TCR sequences were rare.

The sample taken for sequencing was PBMCs. The V gene is TRBV13, the J gene TRBJ1-2; 7 bases agree with TRBD1. This clonotype originated in a woman in her thirties or forties in good health and CMV-seropositive. Here the CDR3 reads CASSLGQGSGYTF. DNA for the CDR3: TGTGCCAGCAGCTTAGGACAGGGGAGCGGCTACACCTTC.